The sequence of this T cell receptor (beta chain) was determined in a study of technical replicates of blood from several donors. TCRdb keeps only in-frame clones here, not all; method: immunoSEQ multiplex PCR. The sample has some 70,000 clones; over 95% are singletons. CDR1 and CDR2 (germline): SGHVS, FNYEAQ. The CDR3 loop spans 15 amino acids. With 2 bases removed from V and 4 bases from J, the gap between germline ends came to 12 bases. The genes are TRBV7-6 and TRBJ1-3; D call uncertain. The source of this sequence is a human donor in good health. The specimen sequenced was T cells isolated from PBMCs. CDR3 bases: TGTGCCAGCAGCTTAAATACAGATTTCGGAAACACCATATATTTT. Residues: CASSLNTDFGNTIYF.